These 14 T cell receptor beta chains were all obtained from the same sample, sequenced in a study of T cells in Graves' hyperthyroidism and ophthalmopathy. RNA transcripts provided the source from which TCR beta CDR3 regions were amplified. The HTBI primer set served for first-round RT-PCR of the TCR CDR3. TCRdb re-called the multiplex PCR reads through MiXCR, storing one row per CDR3 protein. The sample lists fewer than 750,000 distinct CDR3 sequences, roughly 15% occurring once. Sequencing was done on a sample of blood. The source is a woman aged 50 to 60 with Graves' ophthalmopathy.

There are many counts of this clonotype. This chain joins TRBV19 and TRBJ1-1, with D perhaps TRBD1 (5 bases). Germline V gives CDR1 LNHDA, CDR2 SQIVND (reference sequence). The CDR3 covers 15 residues. V was clipped by 7 bases and J by 3 bases, with 18 bases between them. The CDR3, as DNA: TGTGCCAGTATCTCTGGGGGGGGAACGCACACTGAAGCTTTCTTT. This encodes CASISGGGTHTEAFF. The variable domain in full, completed from reference TRBV19 and TRBJ1-1, reads DGGITQSPKYLFRKEGQNVTLSCEQNLNHDAMYWYRQDPGQGLRLIYYSQIVNDFQKGDIAEGYSVSREKKESFPLTVTSAQKNPTAFYLCASISGGGTHTEAFFGQGTRLTVV.

The rearrangement uses TRBV20-1 and TRBJ1-2, with a weak D call TRBD1 (6 bases). Trimming left V 3 bases short and J 4 bases short, with 15 bases between. CDR1 and CDR2 from the germline V gene are DFQATT and SNEGSKA (reference sequence). This CDR3 has 14 residues. In DNA, the CDR3 is TGCAGTGCTAGTCGACACAGGGTTTCCTATGGCTACACCTTC. It encodes CSASRHRVSYGYTF.

This clonotype was detected many times. The rearrangement links TRBV12-3 or TRBV12-4 to TRBJ1-3, with D unclear. The CDR3 extends over 15 amino acids. V was shortened by 6 bases and J by 1 base, with 13 bases between the two germline ends. CDR3: CASSTAGGSGNTIYF. The CDR3 DNA is TGTGCCAGCAGCACGGCGGGAGGTTCTGGAAACACCATATATTTT.

J is TRBJ1-3 and V is TRBV15, with 8 bases lining up with TRBD1. There are 16 residues in the CDR3. V lost 0 bases, J lost 2 bases, and 3 bases stayed unmatched. The germline V gene encodes CDR1 LNHNV and CDR2 YYDKDF (reference sequence). This CDR3 reads CATSREQGDAGNTIYF. The CDR3 DNA sequence: TGTGCCACCAGCAGAGAACAGGGGGATGCTGGAAACACCATATATTTT. The full variable domain, in which reference TRBV15 and TRBJ1-3 provide the parts outside the CDR3, is DAMVIQNPRYQVTQFGKPVTLSCSQTLNHNVMYWYQQKSSQAPKLLFHYYDKDFNNEADTPDNFQSRRPNTSFCFLDIRSPGLGDTAMYLCATSREQGDAGNTIYFGEGSWLTVV.

This clonotype was observed many times. The chain combines TRBV18 with TRBJ1-2, with 8 positions matching TRBD1. The CDR3 runs 14 residues. Germline CDR1 reads KGHSH; CDR2 reads LQKENI. With V trimmed by 3 bases and J by 3 bases, 3 bases remained unmatched. CDR3 in amino acids: CASSPGQGYYGYTF. The CDR3, as DNA: TGTGCCAGCTCACCCGGACAGGGATACTATGGCTACACCTTC.

This clonotype was picked up many times. V usage is TRBV20-1 and J usage is TRBJ2-5, with D perhaps matching TRBD2 (6 bases). CDR3 size: 13 residues. Germline V gives CDR1 DFQATT, CDR2 SNEGSKA (reference sequence). Deletions cut 2 bases from V and 5 bases from J, with 12 bases between. DNA for the CDR3: TGCAGTGCTAGAACCGGGAGCCAGGAGACCCAGTACTTC. It yields the protein CSARTGSQETQYF.

This clonotype occurred many times. The V gene is TRBV20-1, the J gene TRBJ2-5; tentatively, D is TRBD2 (6 bases). Germline CDR1 and CDR2: DFQATT and SNEGSKA (reference sequence). V was cut by 6 bases and J by 2 bases, with 22 bases left in between. The CDR3 sequence is 16 residues long. CDR3 sequence (DNA): TGCAGTGCCTTGAGGAACCGGGGGAGGCAGCAAGAGACCCAGTACTTC. Its protein is CSALRNRGRQQETQYF.

This clonotype was observed at least ten times. V and J are TRBV12-3 or TRBV12-4 and TRBJ1-5, with D possibly being TRBD1 (6 bases). Trimming shortened V by 5 bases and J by 3 bases, and 11 bases separated the two germline ends. The CDR3 spans 14 residues. The chain's CDR3 is CASSQGHVNQPQHF. CDR3 DNA: TGTGCCAGCAGTCAGGGACACGTCAATCAGCCCCAGCATTTT.

This clonotype was counted ten times or more. The chain recombines TRBV4-3 with TRBJ2-3, with TRBD2 matching 9 bases. CDR1 is LGHNA, CDR2 YSLEER, per germline. The CDR3 has 14 residues. V shed 0 bases, J shed 9 bases, and the junction held 4 bases outside the gene matches. CDR3 protein: CASSQDSSGTTQYF. For the CDR3, the DNA is TGCGCCAGCAGCCAAGATTCTAGCGGGACGACGCAGTATTTT.

This clonotype was counted at least ten times. The chain combines TRBV28 with TRBJ2-1; 15 bases fit TRBD2. The trim removed 4 bases at V and 7 bases at J, leaving 11 bases unmatched. This CDR3 has 18 residues. From germline, CDR1 is MDHEN and CDR2 SYDVKM. In DNA form, the CDR3 reads TGTGCCAGCAGTTCCCCGATGAAGGGACTAGCGGGAGGTAATGAGCAGTTCTTC. This translates into CASSSPMKGLAGGNEQFF.

This clonotype has ten or more counts. V is TRBV6-2 or TRBV6-3 and J is TRBJ1-2; D is undetermined. The V end was cut by 0 bases, the J end by 7 bases, with 12 bases between. In germline, CDR1 is MNHEY, CDR2 SVGEGT. The CDR3 runs 14 residues. CDR3 region: CASSYSTRSRGYTF. The CDR3, as DNA: TGTGCCAGCAGTTACTCGACGAGGAGCCGTGGCTACACCTTC.

In DNA form, the CDR3 reads TGTGCCAGCAGCCCGGATATTCTAGCGGGATACTATGAGCAGTTCTTC. This encodes CASSPDILAGYYEQFF. V is TRBV5-6 and J is TRBJ2-1, with TRBD2 identical over 9 bases. The length of the CDR3 is 16 residues. CDR1 is SGHDT and CDR2 is YYEEEE in the germline V gene. V shed 4 bases and J 8 bases; nucleotides not matched to a gene: 13.

This clonotype came up many times. This sequence joins TRBV5-1 and TRBJ2-3, with D perhaps TRBD1 (5 bases). The CDR3 is made up of 14 amino acids. The V end was cut by 0 bases, the J end by 6 bases, with 11 bases between. CDR1 and CDR2 (germline): SGHRS, YFSETQ. For the CDR3, the DNA is TGCGCCAGCAGCTTGGGACAGACCATGGATACGCAGTATTTT. Amino acids: CASSLGQTMDTQYF. The entire variable domain, with the rest obtained from reference TRBV5-1 and TRBJ2-3, is as follows: KAGVTQTPRYLIKTRGQQVTLSCSPISGHRSVSWYQQTPGQGLQFLFEYFSETQRNKGNFPGRFSGRQFSNSRSEMNVSTLELGDSALYLCASSLGQTMDTQYFGPGTRLTVL.

This clonotype was seen ten or more times. This sequence joins TRBV20-1 and TRBJ1-1; no firm D call. The CDR3 extends over 12 amino acids. V lost 1 base and J 2 bases, leaving 5 bases between the germline ends. Germline-derived CDR1 and CDR2 are DFQATT and SNEGSKA (reference sequence). This chain's CDR3 is CSARAANTEAFF. As DNA, the CDR3 is TGCAGTGCTAGAGCAGCAAACACTGAAGCTTTCTTT.